The clone carrying this T cell receptor beta chain was seen at least ten times. Its target is not known. Using RNA template, CDR3s of TCR alpha and beta were amplified with iRepertoire arm-PCR. TCRdb re-analysed the multiplex PCR reads in MiXCR, keeping a single row per CDR3 protein. The data contain thousands of distinct CDR3 sequences, roughly 47% of them singletons. This entry is derived from a study of glioma-infiltrating T cells. This CDR3 is built from 16 residues. The V end lost 3 bases, the J end lost 6 bases, and 21 bases lay between the germline ends. Findings and limits, study-wide: Above-expected tissue-blood divergence occurred in all gliomas, most in low-grade ones.

The chain uses TRBV12-3 or TRBV12-4 and TRBJ2-7; weak D call: TRBD2 (6 bases). The sample taken for sequencing was glioma tissue, nonneoplastic brain tissue, or PBMCs (not recorded which). This TCR came from a human donor with low-grade glioma or glioblastoma, undergoing nonglioma brain surgery, or in good health (not recorded which). The CDR3 spells CASSLGIAADLGEQYF. The CDR3 bases are TGTGCCAGCAGTTTGGGAATAGCGGCCGACCTCGGCGAGCAGTACTTC.